This T cell receptor beta chain was captured by sequencing in a study of blood T cell repertoires in COVID-19. The length of the CDR3 is 15 residues. Germline V gene lookup returns CDR1 MGHRA and CDR2 YSYEKL. V was pared by 3 bases and J by 7 bases, with 5 bases of the junction left unmatched. The assay was immunoSEQ multiplex PCR, and TCRdb's table has in-frame clones only and misses some. Here the sample spans about 120,000 clones, roughly 89% being singletons. Sequences were obtained from PBMCs or T cells enriched from blood (not recorded which). The chain joins TRBV4-1 to TRBJ2-1, with 11 bases aligning to TRBD2. The source of this sequence is a woman aged 30 to 39 who had recovered from COVID-19. CDR3 residues: CASSQGLAVHNEQFF. CDR3 nucleotides: TGCGCCAGCAGCCAGGGACTAGCGGTTCATAATGAGCAGTTCTTC.